Presented here are 21 T cell receptor beta chains from one specimen sequenced in a study of T cells in Graves' hyperthyroidism and ophthalmopathy (dated by TCRdb to the late 2010s). Library construction relied on multiplex PCR. The data were produced on an Illumina HiSeq 2000. TCR beta CDR3 regions were amplified from RNA transcripts. A first-round RT-PCR of the TCR CDR3 used the HTBI primer set with the Qiagen OneStep RT-PCR kit. TCRdb reran the public reads through fastp at Q25 and MiXCR, keeping productive beta chains. All rows with the same CDR3 protein become a single entry with the most common DNA and genes. The sample yields about 640,000 distinct CDR3 sequences; more than 12% were counted once. About 12% of the sample goes to the ten largest clones. The source material was blood. These receptors were collected from a woman aged 50 to 65 with Graves' ophthalmopathy.

This clonotype appeared a few times. The chain employs TRBV9 and TRBJ2-7; 10 bases align to TRBD1. CDR1 and CDR2 (germline): SGDLS, YYNGEE. There are 14 residues in the CDR3. Trimming took 6 bases from V and 7 from J; bases not matched to a gene: 10. The chain's CDR3 is CASTPGQGSWEQYF. The CDR3 DNA sequence: TGTGCCAGCACCCCGGGACAGGGGAGTTGGGAGCAGTACTTC.

This clonotype was detected only a few times. The chain combines TRBV12-3 or TRBV12-4 with TRBJ2-5; TRBD2 agrees at 7 bases. Trimming cost V 4 bases and J 6 bases; bases outside gene matches: 11. The CDR3 covers 15 residues. CDR3: CASSSLGGVVKTQYF. In DNA, the CDR3 is TGTGCCAGCAGTTCTCTGGGGGGGGTTGTGAAGACCCAGTACTTC.

This clonotype has only a few counts. V and J are TRBV6-1 and TRBJ1-5; D possibly corresponds to TRBD1 (6 bases). Looked up from germline, CDR1 is MNHNS and CDR2 is SASEGT. Trimming removed 7 bases from V and 0 bases from J, with 16 bases in between. The CDR3 is made up of 16 amino acids. CDR3 sequence: CASTTGNEYSNQPQHF. CDR3 in DNA: TGTGCCAGCACCACAGGGAACGAATATAGCAATCAGCCCCAGCATTTT.

In its sample, this clonotype was seen many times. This chain links TRBV20-1 with TRBJ2-1; TRBD2 agrees at 11 bases. This CDR3 is built from 15 residues. Germline loops: CDR1 DFQATT, CDR2 SNEGSKA (reference sequence). The CDR3, as DNA: TGCAGGAGTAGTAGCGGGAGGGCCAAGGATAATGAGCAGTTCTTC. It specifies CRSSSGRAKDNEQFF.

There are a few counts of this clonotype. This chain links TRBV24-1 with TRBJ2-5; 8 positions agree with TRBD2. The CDR3 has 17 amino acids. The ends lost 4 bases at V and 3 bases at J; junction bases unmatched: 12. CDR1 is KGHDR and CDR2 is SFDVKD in the germline V gene. The CDR3 nucleotides are TGTGCCACCAGTGACCCCGGGGGACGGGAGGGCAAAGAGACCCAGTACTTC. Its translation: CATSDPGGREGKETQYF.

The table lists this clonotype with many counts. V gene TRBV6-2 or TRBV6-3 combines with J gene TRBJ2-7, with D perhaps TRBD2 (6 bases). Trimming removed 3 bases from V and 2 bases from J, with 20 bases in between. Germline V lookup: CDR1 MNHEY, CDR2 SVGEGT. This CDR3 comprises 17 residues. The CDR3 region is CASSYSFLSGFTYEQYF. In DNA form, the CDR3 reads TGTGCCAGCAGTTATTCGTTTTTAAGCGGGTTCACCTACGAGCAGTACTTC.

This clonotype was picked up many times. The rearrangement links TRBV7-2 to TRBJ1-2, with a possible D match to TRBD1 (6 bases). V was cut by 1 base and J by 5 bases, with 11 bases left in between. The CDR3 covers 14 residues. Germline V gene lookup returns CDR1 SGHTA and CDR2 FQGNSA. The CDR3, as DNA: TGTGCCAGCAGCTTAGTACAGGGTGATTATGGCTACACCTTC. Translated: CASSLVQGDYGYTF.

This clonotype was seen repeatedly, ten times or more. The chain carries TRBV28 and TRBJ2-7; 9 bases are a match to TRBD1. Per the germline V gene, CDR1 is MDHEN and CDR2 is SYDVKM. The CDR3 length is 15 residues. The V gene end was trimmed by 5 bases and the J gene end by 4 bases; junction bases not matched to a gene: 9. CDR3 sequence reads: CASSPTRQGGYEQYF. CDR3 sequence (DNA): TGTGCCAGCAGTCCGACCCGACAGGGGGGTTACGAGCAGTACTTC.

The chain links TRBV19 to TRBJ1-5, with D hard to call. The germline V and J ends were trimmed by 3 bases and 3 bases, with 6 bases remaining between them. This CDR3 contains 13 residues. CDR1 LNHDA and CDR2 SQIVND come from the germline V gene (reference sequence). This CDR3 reads CASSIRTNQPQHF. The CDR3 nucleotides read TGTGCCAGTAGTATTCGGACCAATCAGCCCCAGCATTTT.

This clonotype was counted at least ten times. The chain carries TRBV11-2 and TRBJ2-5, with 7 bases aligning to TRBD2. V dropped 1 base and J dropped 7; count of bases not matched to a gene: 6. CDR3 size: 14 residues. Germline lookup yields CDR1 SGHAT and CDR2 FQNNGV. In DNA form, the CDR3 reads TGTGCCAGCAGCTTAGCGGGAGGATTGTCGACCCAGTACTTC. Translation gives CASSLAGGLSTQYF.

The chain joins TRBV19 to TRBJ2-3; 7 bases line up with TRBD1. V shed 7 bases, J shed 4 bases, and the junction held 14 bases outside the gene matches. This CDR3 region has 16 residues. CDR1 and CDR2 (germline): LNHDA, SQIVND (reference sequence). The DNA for the CDR3 is TGTGCCAGTACCCCGATTTTAGGGGGCTTGGCAGATACGCAGTATTTT. This gives the protein CASTPILGGLADTQYF. Based on the CDR3 plus reference TRBV19 and TRBJ2-3, the full variable domain is DGGITQSPKYLFRKEGQNVTLSCEQNLNHDAMYWYRQDPGQGLRLIYYSQIVNDFQKGDIAEGYSVSREKKESFPLTVTSAQKNPTAFYLCASTPILGGLADTQYFGPGTRLTVL.

This clonotype was seen at least ten times. The chain carries TRBV7-2 and TRBJ2-7; TRBD2 aligns across 12 bases. The V segment lost 7 bases and the J segment 2 bases; nucleotides outside the gene matches: 6. The CDR3 is 15 amino acids. Germline CDR1 SGHTA, CDR2 FQGNSA. The CDR3 spells CASTILAGGPYEQYF. The CDR3 DNA reads TGTGCCAGCACCATACTAGCGGGAGGCCCCTACGAGCAGTACTTC. The whole variable domain, remainder taken from reference TRBV7-2 and TRBJ2-7, is GAGVSQSPSNKVTEKGKDVELRCDPISGHTALYWYRQSLGQGLEFLIYFQGNSAPDKSGLPSDRFSAERTGGSVSTLTIQRTQQEDSAVYLCASTILAGGPYEQYFGPGTRLTVT.

Ten or more counts support this clonotype. J is TRBJ1-1 and V is TRBV2; D call uncertain. Per the germline V gene, CDR1 is SNHLY and CDR2 is FYNNEI. This CDR3 is 12 amino acids long. Deletions cut 6 bases from V and 11 bases from J, with 16 bases between. CDR3 in amino acids: CASSERTPPAFF. CDR3 in DNA: TGTGCCAGCAGCGAACGGACTCCCCCGGCTTTCTTT.

This clonotype appeared many times. One junction end does not reproduce the germline sequence, and a read error may be involved. This chain connects TRBV5-1 to TRBJ1-1; D remains ambiguous. CDR1 is SGHRS and CDR2 is YFSETQ in the germline V gene. The CDR3 is 11 residues long. CDR3 region: CASTLNTEAFF. The CDR3 nucleotides are TGCGCCAGCACCTTGAACACTGAAGCTTTCTTT.

The chain uses TRBV5-1 and TRBJ2-6; 8 bases are a match to TRBD1. The CDR3 consists of 17 residues. After removal of 4 bases from V and 2 bases from J, the junction contained 8 bases not matched to a gene. Germline CDR1 is SGHRS and CDR2 is YFSETQ. As DNA, the CDR3 is TGCGCCAGCAGCCCTGGACAGGGTTGGGCTGGGGCCAACGTCCTGACTTTC. It is translated as CASSPGQGWAGANVLTF.

Points on this clonotype: Possible read error: a much larger clone is one base away. The rearrangement uses TRBV7-9 and TRBJ1-2, with D tentatively TRBD1 (6 bases). The V gene's germline CDR1 is SEHNR and CDR2 FQNEAQ (reference sequence). The CDR3 consists of 13 residues. The CDR3 DNA reads TGTGCCACTAAACGGGGGGACAACTATGGCTACATCTTC. Its protein is CATKRGDNYGYIF. Together with reference TRBV7-9 and TRBJ1-2, the CDR3 gives the full variable domain: DTGVSQNPRHKITKRGQNVTFRCDPISEHNRLYWYRQTLGQGPEFLTYFQNEAQLEKSRLLSDRFSAERPKGSFSTLEIQRTEQGDSAMYLCATKRGDNYGYIFGSGTRLTVV.

Ten or more counts support this clonotype. The chain carries TRBV5-1 and TRBJ2-7; 10 positions agree with TRBD1. CDR1 is SGHRS and CDR2 is YFSETQ in the germline V gene. With V trimmed by 4 bases and J by 7 bases, 14 bases remained unmatched. The length of the CDR3 is 16 residues. CDR3 bases: TGCGCCAGCAGCGTCCTCCGGGACAGGGGCCTACAGGAGCAGTACTTC. As protein: CASSVLRDRGLQEQYF.

This clonotype was counted a few times. The chain couples TRBV6-2 or TRBV6-3 to TRBJ2-3; either TRBD1 or TRBD2 may fit D (5 bases each). Germline V lookup: CDR1 MNHEY, CDR2 SVGEGT. The length of the CDR3 is 12 residues. Trimming removed 10 bases from V and 5 bases from J, with 13 bases in between. CDR3 in amino acids: CATTGAGDTQYF. Written as DNA, the CDR3 is TGTGCCACCACCGGGGCTGGAGATACGCAGTATTTT.

The chain carries TRBV5-5 and TRBJ2-2; 14 nucleotides match TRBD2. With 5 bases clipped from V and 5 bases from J, the junction kept 8 bases outside the gene matches. The CDR3 length is 17 residues. In germline, CDR1 is SGHKS, CDR2 YYEKEE (reference sequence). CDR3 residues: CASSVNGLAGGTGELFF. CDR3 nucleotides: TGTGCCAGCAGTGTGAACGGACTAGCGGGAGGTACCGGGGAGCTGTTTTTT.

This clonotype came up many times. The rearrangement links TRBV6-1 to TRBJ2-5; tentative D call: TRBD1 (6 bases). Germline V gives CDR1 MNHNS, CDR2 SASEGT. Between the trimmed V and J ends, which lost 6 bases and 5 bases, there was a span of 19 bases. The CDR3 spans 15 residues. CDR3 protein: CASSATTGFMETQYF. In nucleotides, the CDR3 is TGTGCCAGCAGCGCAACCACAGGGTTTATGGAGACCCAGTACTTC.

This clonotype was picked up a small number of times. It may be a read error: a sequence one base away is much more abundant. The genes are TRBV5-1 and TRBJ2-4; 14 nucleotides agree with TRBD2. The length of the CDR3 is 13 residues. V lost 4 bases and J lost 12; bases outside the gene matches: 3. The V gene's germline CDR1 is SGHRS and CDR2 YFSETQ. DNA for the CDR3: TGCGCCAGCAGCCCTGGGACTAGCGGGAGTCAGTACTTC. Translated: CASSPGTSGSQYF.